This T cell receptor beta chain derives from a study of identical twins. Findings and caveats of the study: A lower insertion count was a feature of abundant cord blood beta clonotypes, with no such feature in memory repertoires. Weaker excess sharing between twins was seen in beta out-of-frame sequences.

A universal primer binding site was introduced by template switching. The final cDNA contained unique molecular identifiers. TCRdb reprocessed the 5' RACE reads with MiXCR, giving one entry per CDR3 protein. Of approximately 490,000 distinct CDR3 sequences in the sample, 20% to 25% were seen once. The germline V gene encodes CDR1 SGHRS and CDR2 YFSETQ. This CDR3 spans 9 amino acids. Between the trimmed V and J ends, which lost 5 bases and 11 bases, there was a span of 5 bases. This clonotype was detected only a few times. Its antigen is still unknown. This sample also belongs to another study, concerning yellow fever vaccine responses in identical twins.

The TCR was taken from a woman aged 18 to 35 in good health. The genes are TRBV5-1 and TRBJ2-4; no clear D. Sequencing was done on a sample of CD4+ T cells sorted from blood. The chain's CDR3 is CASRCLQYF. DNA for the CDR3: TGCGCCAGCAGGTGCCTTCAGTACTTC.